This T cell receptor beta chain was sequenced during a study of Tregs in tolerant kidney transplant recipients (dated by TCRdb to between 2017 and 2020). Regarding the research as a whole: Transplants used related donors with nonmyeloablative bone marrow transplantation; mixed chimerism was transient in the human trials. TCRbeta sequencing was used in the study to identify donor-specific regulatory T cells before combined kidney and bone marrow transplantation, and the identified cells were then tracked after transplant.

For TCRbeta CDR3 sequencing, genomic DNA from the sorted cells was extracted using the QIAGEN DNeasy Blood and Tissue Kit. High-throughput TCRbeta CDR3 sequencing, including PCR amplification with bias correction and internal controls, was performed commercially through immunoSEQ. The paper's data handling went like this. Unique productive TCRbeta sequences were defined by CDR3 nucleotide sequence where primers matched, otherwise by CDR3 amino acid sequence with Vbeta and Jbeta genes. Sorting error was corrected by removing sequences shared between sorted populations at a frequency ratio of 2:1 or less, and the remaining shared sequences were assigned to the higher population. A sequence counted as donor-reactive if, in CFSE-low cells, the sequence had a frequency of at least 0.01% and was expanded at least 5-fold compared with unstimulated cells. Jensen-Shannon divergence calculated on the top 100 TCRbeta sequences ranked by frequency was used to measure repertoire divergence. When a sample had multiple sequencing runs, each run was corrected for sorting error separately and the runs were then pooled. Imported from immuneACCESS, the table was reduced by TCRdb to in-frame sequences with V and J called. These copies leave out some clones; in studies compared against another copy, an unresolved V gene accounts for under half, and the cause of the remainder is not known. V, J and clone size were drawn from that table, and D and trimming were deduced from the DNA. In all, the sample holds around 70,000 clones, and around nine tenths of those were seen once. Over 9.5% of the sample is held by the ten biggest clonotypes.

Comments on this clone: The antigen this receptor binds is unknown. No clone much larger than this one lies a single base away; base qualities are absent.

The sample's time point, from its label and the paper: blood sample drawn before combined kidney and bone marrow transplant. Unstimulated Tregs (CD4+CD25+CD127-), CD4+ non-Tregs (CD4+CD25-), CD4 and CD8 cells were FACS-sorted from thawed PBMCs. Patients were 4 combined kidney and bone marrow transplant recipients from the ITN036ST trial, and only these trial subjects had samples available. Healthy control blood was processed by Ficoll density gradient to PBMCs and cryopreserved; patient PBMCs were collected before and after transplant. General findings and caveats noted by the study authors: Biological reproducibility was not examined directly, but technical replication error appeared to be minimal. PCR primers changed over time for some patients, so nucleotide-level comparison across those patients' samples was not possible. In tolerant patients, donor-specific Tregs expanded more than Tregs overall, which suggests antigen-driven rather than nonspecific expansion. Because the study included only a small number of patients, the results must be confirmed in larger populations and under other immunosuppression protocols. Expanding Tregs with activated donor B cells appeared to identify the most biologically relevant and donor-specific TCRbeta repertoire.

CDR1 and CDR2, per the germline V gene (reference sequence), are SGHAT and FQDESV. The CDR3 starts with the cysteine, ends with the phenylalanine, and has 18 residues. Only the CDR3 DNA is retained, 54 bases long and in frame from the first base. Relative to germline, V is 0 bases shorter and J is 0 bases shorter, with 15 bases between their ends. Sequencing was performed on CD8+ T cells from blood, taken before the transplant. The TCR originated in a human donor who received a combined kidney and bone marrow transplant. The chain couples TRBV11-1 to TRBJ2-1; 5 matching bases give a weak D call of TRBD2. The CDR3 region has the sequence CASSLAGGLPSSYNEQFF. In nucleotides, the sequence is TGTGCCAGCAGCTTAGCGGGCGGGCTCCCCAGCTCCTACAATGAGCAGTTCTTC. The full variable domain, with segments outside the CDR3 supplied by the reference TRBV11-1 and TRBJ2-1 proteins, appears as EAEVAQSPRYKITEKSQAVAFWCDPISGHATLYWYRQILGQGPELLVQFQDESVVDDSQLPKDRFSAERLKGVDSTLKIQPAELGDSAMYLCASSLAGGLPSSYNEQFFGPGTRLTVL.